This entry describes one T cell receptor (beta chain). What it binds is unknown. The sample's time point: week 5, during vaccination. Every single dose of the vaccine, 300 ug of mutant IDH1 20-mer peptide, came with topical imiquimod. Data came from immunoSEQ multiplex PCR; TCRdb stores just in-frame clones and leaves some out. The table has approximately 24,000 clones, about 77% seen once. These data come from a study of a mutant IDH1 vaccine in newly diagnosed glioma. Overall study context: Patients in the study were vaccinated eight times, receiving shots in weeks 1, 3, 5, 7, 11, 15, 19 and 23. Vaccination followed radiotherapy alone by 4-6 weeks, or accompanied temozolomide cycles.

This CDR3 has 12 residues. Deletions cut 6 bases from V and 3 bases from J, with 8 bases between. Looked up from germline, CDR1 is MNHEY and CDR2 is SVGAGI. Sequencing used PBMCs, obtained from a glioma patient whose treatment included an IDH1 peptide vaccine. The chain carries TRBV6-5 and TRBJ1-1; D gene uncertain. The sequence was obtained from a man aged 35-49 years with glioma. As DNA, the CDR3 is TGTGCCAGCAGCGGGCGTTACACTGAAGCTTTCTTT. The encoded protein is CASSGRYTEAFF.